One and the same sample provided the 29 T cell receptor beta chains below, sequenced in a study of tumor-infiltrating lymphocytes in primary liver carcinoma. The investigators made TCR beta cDNA from 500 ng total RNA, using a constant-region primer. Three rounds of nested multiplex PCR with slightly modified ARM-PCR produced TCR beta libraries. Investigators reported that the first two PCR rounds, at 10 to 11 cycles each, used TRBV1-TRBV30 forward primers with a C-beta reverse primer. TCRdb recomputed calls from the multiplex PCR reads with MiXCR, one row per CDR3 protein. The table records approximately 190,000 distinct CDR3 sequences, 70% to 90% of them present only once. Taking about 17-31 mg of unsorted bulk tissue, the authors co-extracted RNA and DNA. The sequencing sample was made of tumor tissue from primary liver carcinoma. These receptors came from a man aged 35 to 55 with primary liver carcinoma and hepatitis B virus infection.

Turning to this clonotype: This sequence may be a read error, since a much larger clone differs from it by one base. The V call is TRBV5-4, the J call TRBJ1-5; 9 bases map to TRBD1. CDR1 and CDR2 (germline): SGHNT, YYREEE (reference sequence). The CDR3 spans 15 residues. The DNA of the CDR3 is TGTGTCAGCAGCCCGGACAGGGGTGGCAATCAGCCCCAGCATTTT. Protein product: CVSSPDRGGNQPQHF.

Regarding this clonotype: The junction departs from the called germline gene at one end, perhaps through a read error. J is TRBJ2-3 and V is TRBV29-1; tentatively, D is TRBD2 (6 bases). CDR3 length: 16 residues. Germline lookup yields CDR1 SQVTM and CDR2 ANQGSEA. CDR3 sequence reads: CSVAGVEGRSIDTQYF. DNA of the CDR3: TGTAGCGTCGCTGGAGTGGAGGGACGTAGCATAGATACGCAGTATTTT.

Points on this clonotype: The junction and the germline gene differ at one end; a read error may be behind it. The V and J genes are TRBV29-1 and TRBJ2-2; 7 positions match TRBD2. The CDR3 consists of 12 residues. Germline V gene sequence: CDR1 SQVTM, CDR2 ANQGSEA. The CDR3 DNA reads as TGCAACGTGCCTGAGGGGAGCGGGAAGCTGTTTTTT. Translation: CNVPEGSGKLFF.

A remark on this clonotype: It may be a read error: a sequence one base away is much more abundant. V usage is TRBV29-1 and J usage is TRBJ1-1; D is possibly TRBD1 (6 bases). V lost 7 bases and J lost 0, with 18 bases in between. This CDR3 is 15 amino acids long. Germline V gene data show CDR1 as SQVTM and CDR2 as ANQGSEA. DNA for the CDR3: TGCAGCGCTGGAGGGGGGTGGAGTATGAACACTGAAGCTTTCTTT. Its protein is CSAGGGWSMNTEAFF.

CDR3 sequence (DNA): TGTGCCAGAAACGCAGGAGGGCCTAATGAGCAGTTCTTC. Amino acids: CARNAGGPNEQFF. The V and J genes are TRBV11-1 and TRBJ2-1, with D possibly matching TRBD2 (6 bases). Trimming pared 9 bases from V and 7 bases from J, leaving 16 bases between. The CDR3 totals 13 residues. Germline lookup yields CDR1 SGHAT and CDR2 FQDESV (reference sequence). Drawing the rest from reference TRBV11-1 and TRBJ2-1, the complete variable domain is EAEVAQSPRYKITEKSQAVAFWCDPISGHATLYWYRQILGQGPELLVQFQDESVVDDSQLPKDRFSAERLKGVDSTLKIQPAELGDSAMYLCARNAGGPNEQFFGPGTRLTVL.

A remark on this clonotype: Germline is not matched at one junction end, which may reflect a read error. This chain links TRBV11-2 with TRBJ2-4; D is undetermined. Germline V gene sequence: CDR1 SGHAT, CDR2 FQNNGV. This CDR3 region has 14 residues. The CDR3 DNA follows: TGTGCCAGCAGATTAGAAGTCTACAAAAACATTCAGTACTTC. This codes for CASRLEVYKNIQYF.

This clonotype was counted many times. This chain uses TRBV30 with TRBJ1-1; 9 bases line up with TRBD1. This CDR3 has 12 amino acids. Trimming removed 0 bases from V and 10 bases from J; junction bases left unmatched: 3. Germline assignment: CDR1 GTSNPN and CDR2 SVGIG (reference sequence). The CDR3 region has the DNA TGTGCCTGGAGTGTTAAGGGACAGGGAGCTTTCTTT. Amino acid sequence: CAWSVKGQGAFF.

This clonotype has a count of ten or more. The chain links TRBV4-1 to TRBJ2-2, with no clear D. CDR3 length: 13 residues. Germline CDR1 is MGHRA and CDR2 is YSYEKL. Trimming shortened V by 2 bases and J by 0 bases, and 1 base separated the two germline ends. The CDR3 DNA reads as TGCGCCAGCAGCCAACCGAACACCGGGGAGCTGTTTTTT. Its protein product is CASSQPNTGELFF.

Comments on this clonotype: The germline gene is not matched at one end of the junction; a read error may be the cause. This sequence joins TRBV29-1 and TRBJ2-3, with TRBD1 as a possible D gene (6 bases). Germline CDR1 is SQVTM and CDR2 is ANQGSEA. This CDR3 region has 13 residues. CDR3 residues: CSVRTEGGDKQYF. The CDR3, as DNA: TGCAGCGTCCGGACAGAGGGCGGAGATAAGCAGTACTTT.

This chain joins TRBV29-1 and TRBJ1-1; no reliable D call. Trimming took off 5 bases at V and 10 bases at J, with 11 bases between the two ends. CDR3 size: 10 residues. Germline V gives CDR1 SQVTM, CDR2 ANQGSEA. The CDR3 DNA reads as TGCAGCGTTAGGAACGCAGGAGCTTTCTTT. Amino acids: CSVRNAGAFF.

Note on this clonotype: Germline and junction disagree at one end, which may indicate a read error. The chain has TRBV5-4 and TRBJ2-3; D is ambiguous. The CDR3 consists of 13 residues. Germline V gene data show CDR1 as SGHNT and CDR2 as YYREEE (reference sequence). As DNA, the CDR3 is TGTGCCGGCAGCTTGAGGAGCACAGATACACAGTATTTT. Protein sequence: CAGSLRSTDTQYF.

The sample holds one count of this clonotype. At one of its ends the junction is not consistent with the germline gene, which may arise from a read error. The chain carries TRBV4-2 and TRBJ2-3; TRBD2 matches at 12 bases. Germline loops: CDR1 LGHNA, CDR2 YNFKEQ. CDR3 length: 20 amino acids. The CDR3 sequence: CASSHLQETSGSERTNTQYF. As DNA, the CDR3 is TGTGCCAGCAGCCATCTCCAGGAGACTAGCGGGAGCGAACGCACAAATACGCAGTATTTT.

The chain carries TRBV6-5 and TRBJ2-7; 9 bases align to TRBD2. There are 17 residues in the CDR3. CDR1 MNHEY and CDR2 SVGAGI come from the germline V gene. The ends lost 5 bases at V and 4 bases at J; junction bases unmatched: 15. The CDR3 sequence is CASSLSLAGKGRYEQYF. CDR3 nucleotide sequence: TGTGCCAGCAGTCTCAGTCTAGCGGGAAAAGGACGTTACGAGCAGTACTTC.

About this clonotype itself: In this CDR3 the conserved last residue, phenylalanine or tryptophan, is missing, so a read error is likely. The V and J genes are TRBV10-3 and TRBJ2-3; no firm D call. In germline, CDR1 is ENHRY, CDR2 SYGVKD. The CDR3 runs to 14 residues. The CDR3 loop is CAISVTTYTDTQYS. The DNA for the CDR3 is TGCGCCATCAGTGTAACGACCTACACAGATACGCAGTATTCT.

CDR3 residues: CSVAPNARELFF. CDR3 coding DNA: TGCAGCGTTGCACCGAACGCCCGGGAGCTGTTTTTT. The chain links TRBV29-1 to TRBJ2-2; the D is unclear. Germline CDR1 reads SQVTM; CDR2 reads ANQGSEA. V lost 4 bases and J 9 bases, leaving 12 bases between the germline ends. The CDR3 is made up of 12 amino acids.

To note about this clonotype: Sequence at one end of the junction differs from germline and may be a read error. The chain recombines TRBV6-1 with TRBJ2-1; D is unresolved. Per the germline V gene, CDR1 is MNHNS and CDR2 is SASEGT. This CDR3 has 14 residues. CDR3 amino acids: CASSVQLTYNEQFF. For the CDR3, the DNA is TGCGCCAGCAGTGTCCAACTGACGTACAATGAGCAGTTCTTC.

A remark on this clonotype: Without the conserved terminal phenylalanine or tryptophan, this CDR3 likely stems from a read error. The DNA is omitted, as the CDR3 cannot be located on it reliably, and the CDR3 follows TCRdb's listing. This chain connects TRBV4-3 to TRBJ2-7; no DNA check was done on the table's D call, TRBD2. CDR1 and CDR2 from the germline V gene are LGHNA and YSLEER. With termini counted, the CDR3 has 15 amino acids. The chain's CDR3 is CASSQDRGTGDEQYL.

In the case of this clonotype: A read error may explain this, as a much larger clone is one base away. The V and J genes are TRBV14 and TRBJ2-5; unclear D gene. CDR1 SGHDN and CDR2 FVKESK come from the germline V gene. CDR3 length equals 15 residues. CDR3 amino acids: CAISQDLGYQETQYF. The CDR3, as DNA: TGTGCCATCAGCCAAGATCTGGGTTATCAAGAGACCCAGTACTTC.

About this clonotype: The junction shows a germline mismatch at one end, possibly a read error. The chain couples TRBV29-1 to TRBJ2-2, with 8 bases aligning to TRBD1. This CDR3 is 14 amino acids long. The germline CDR1 and CDR2 sequences are SQVTM and ANQGSEA. CDR3 sequence reads: CSAQGQGSTGEPFF. The CDR3 coding sequence is TGCAGCGCCCAAGGACAGGGTAGTACAGGGGAGCCGTTTTTT.

A remark on this clonotype: At one of its ends the junction is not consistent with the germline gene, which may arise from a read error. V is TRBV11-1 and J is TRBJ2-7, with TRBD2 as a possible D gene (6 bases). The CDR3 has 15 amino acids. The V gene's germline CDR1 is SGHAT and CDR2 FQDESV (reference sequence). CDR3: CASSSSRDSSYEQNF. DNA for the CDR3: TGTGCCAGCAGCTCGTCTCGGGACTCCTCCTACGAGCAGAACTTC.

This clonotype was observed a few times. V is TRBV6-5 and J is TRBJ2-1; TRBD1 matches at 7 bases. This CDR3 comprises 14 residues. Germline values: CDR1 MNHEY, CDR2 SVGAGI. Trimming at V came to 7 bases and at J to 6 bases, leaving 9 bases not matched to a gene. CDR3 bases: TGTGCCAGCAATGAGGACAGGATGGTCAATGAGCAGTTCTTC. As protein: CASNEDRMVNEQFF.

Notes on this clonotype: At one of its ends the junction is not consistent with the germline gene, which may arise from a read error. The rearrangement uses TRBV6-5 and TRBJ2-6, with D perhaps TRBD1 (5 bases). Germline V gives CDR1 MNHEY, CDR2 SVGAGI. The CDR3 has 13 amino acids. This chain's CDR3 is CATFSSGANVLNF. The DNA for the CDR3 is TGTGCCACCTTTAGCTCTGGGGCCAACGTCCTGAATTTC.

The chain uses TRBV6-6 and TRBJ2-3; 9 bases match TRBD1. Germline trimming cut 4 bases from V and 7 bases from J; bases unmatched to any gene: 6. The CDR3 spans 14 residues. The V gene's germline CDR1 is MNHNY and CDR2 SVGAGI (reference sequence). The CDR3 region is CASSLQGATNTQYF. The CDR3 DNA reads TGTGCCAGCAGTTTACAGGGGGCAACAAATACGCAGTATTTT.

Concerning this clonotype: An end of the junction differs from the germline gene, which may be a read error. The rearrangement links TRBV11-2 to TRBJ1-2, with 7 positions matching TRBD1. Germline CDR1 SGHAT, CDR2 FQNNGV. The CDR3 runs to 13 residues. CDR3 nucleotides: TGTGTCAGCAGCTTGAACAGGGGCTATCGCTACACCTTC. Residues: CVSSLNRGYRYTF.

The table lists this clonotype with a count of one. A much more abundant neighbour one base away suggests this may be a read error. The chain uses TRBV28 and TRBJ1-2; D call uncertain. The germline V and J ends were trimmed by 0 bases and 7 bases, with 12 bases remaining between them. The CDR3 consists of 14 residues. Germline loops: CDR1 MDHEN, CDR2 SYDVKM. The DNA for the CDR3 is TGTGCCAGCAGTTTATGCGGGTTTGAGAGTGGCTACACCTTC. Protein: CASSLCGFESGYTF.

This clonotype showed up just a few times. The chain joins TRBV10-3 to TRBJ2-7, with D hard to call. There are 13 residues in the CDR3. Germline V gives CDR1 ENHRY, CDR2 SYGVKD. V was shortened by 10 bases and J by 2 bases, with 15 bases between the two germline ends. The CDR3 sequence is CATLDSQAYEQYF. The DNA for the CDR3 is TGTGCCACCCTGGATAGCCAAGCCTACGAGCAGTACTTC.

This clonotype appeared a single time. The chain links TRBV6-6 to TRBJ1-1, with D unresolved. The V gene lost 4 bases and the J gene lost 1 base, with 7 bases spanning the gap. Germline loops: CDR1 MNHNY, CDR2 SVGAGI (reference sequence). This CDR3 has 13 residues. The CDR3 reads CASSFQENTEAFF. The CDR3 coding sequence is TGTGCCAGCAGTTTCCAAGAGAACACTGAAGCTTTCTTT.

Turning to this clonotype: A much larger clone lies one base from this, so it may be a read error. The conserved final phenylalanine or tryptophan is absent from the CDR3, which likely points to a read error. The chain recombines TRBV12-3 or TRBV12-4 with TRBJ2-1; D is ambiguous. The CDR3 totals 13 residues. Trimming took off 3 bases at V and 8 bases at J, with 11 bases between the two ends. The CDR3 DNA sequence: TGTGCCAGCAGTTTCAGTCACGGATATGAGCAGTTCCTC. Translation gives CASSFSHGYEQFL.

The chain uses TRBV6-1 and TRBJ1-1; a possible D gene is TRBD1 (6 bases). Trimming removed 8 bases at V and 4 bases at J, with 20 bases between. Per germline, CDR1 MNHNS and CDR2 SASEGT. CDR3 length: 15 amino acids. As DNA, the CDR3 is TGTGCCAGCTCCTCTGGACAGTACGTGGGCACTGAAGCTTTCTTT. Protein sequence: CASSSGQYVGTEAFF.